This T cell receptor (beta chain) stems from a study of monozygotic twins with inflammatory bowel disease. Study-wide results and limits: Background noise in patient repertoires may stem from differing immunosuppressive treatments. Whereas healthy co-twins had higher TCRbeta diversity (inverse Simpson), IBD patients had lower diversity.

Remarks on this clonotype: Its target is not known.

Eight separate reactions for every sample produced the cDNA. Template-switch reactions added UMIs with a 6-nucleotide sample barcode. From its re-call of the 5' RACE reads, TCRdb lists each CDR3 protein once, without DNA. In all, the sample yields approximately 390,000 distinct CDR3 sequences. CDR3 length: 17 amino acids. The V and J genes are TRBV12-3 or TRBV12-4 and TRBJ1-5; TCRdb picks TRBD1, but there is no DNA to check that call. The sequenced sample was blood. This clonotype originated in a human donor with ulcerative colitis or Crohn's disease, or a healthy co-twin of an affected twin (not recorded which). The CDR3 sequence: CASSQIGTPYSNQPQHF.